This T cell receptor beta chain was captured in a study of T cell repertoires in cytomegalovirus infection. Study-wide context: It was the public TCR beta signatures that indicated both CMV infection and matching HLA type.

This clonotype was found a few times. Its specificity is unknown. Findings and limits, study-wide: CMV carriers with the relevant HLA were identified by cumulative public TCR beta family frequency. There were HLA-C-restricted CMV-specific TCR beta clonotypes dominating the ex vivo response.

MiXCR, run by TCRdb on the reads, gives a single entry per CDR3 protein. The sample consists of about 480,000 distinct CDR3 sequences, roughly a third of them appearing once. The CDR3 is 13 residues long. The V and J ends lost 5 bases and 5 bases respectively, with 13 bases between them. Germline CDR1 SGHAT, CDR2 FQNNGV. This clonotype was sampled from a human donor in good health (CMV status not recorded). Some clones in this sample may be carry-over from other donors' samples. This chain connects TRBV11-2 to TRBJ2-7; D may be TRBD1 (6 bases). The sample in question was cultured PBMCs, obtained from culture after CMV antigen stimulation. The CDR3 sequence is CASSPHRVHEQYV. For the CDR3, the DNA is TGTGCCAGCAGCCCCCACAGGGTTCACGAGCAGTACGTC.